These 25 T cell receptor beta chains were sequenced from one sample in a study of identifying expanded T cells in peripheral blood. Measured with immunoSEQ multiplex PCR; TCRdb has only the in-frame clones, and not every one. The sample has approximately 110,000 clones; about 89% are singletons. The sequencing sample was made of blood. The receptors stem from a person aged 18 to 70 in good health.

The chain uses TRBV6-5 and TRBJ1-1, with 7 bases identical to TRBD1. This CDR3 is built from 13 residues. CDR1 is MNHEY, CDR2 SVGAGI, per germline. V trimming: 8 bases; J trimming: 4 bases; junction bases outside the gene matches: 7. The CDR3: CASGTGEGTEAFF. The CDR3 DNA follows: TGTGCCAGCGGTACAGGGGAGGGCACTGAAGCTTTCTTT.

V gene TRBV7-9 combines with J gene TRBJ1-5; D remains unclear. The CDR3 contains 13 residues. V shed 3 bases and J shed 5 bases, with 8 bases lying between them. Germline CDR1 and CDR2: SEHNR and FQNEAQ (reference sequence). The CDR3 DNA is TGTGCCAGCAGCTTTTCAGGAGATCAGCCCCAGCATTTT. Translated, it gives CASSFSGDQPQHF.

V is TRBV19 and J is TRBJ1-2, with a weak D call TRBD1 (5 bases). The CDR3 consists of 13 residues. V gave up 7 bases and J gave up 2 bases, with 11 bases separating them. The V gene's germline CDR1 is LNHDA and CDR2 SQIVND (reference sequence). The CDR3 sequence: CASTGGSNYGYTF. CDR3 bases: TGTGCCAGTACTGGGGGTAGCAACTATGGCTACACCTTC.

The chain employs TRBV19 and TRBJ2-3, with D unresolved. This CDR3 is 14 amino acids long. CDR1 is LNHDA and CDR2 is SQIVND in the germline V gene (reference sequence). Trimming took off 3 bases at V and 0 bases at J, with 7 bases between the two ends. The CDR3 protein is CASSIISSTDTQYF. In DNA form, the CDR3 reads TGTGCCAGTAGTATCATCTCTAGCACAGATACGCAGTATTTT. The full variable domain, its missing parts supplied by reference TRBV19 and TRBJ2-3, is DGGITQSPKYLFRKEGQNVTLSCEQNLNHDAMYWYRQDPGQGLRLIYYSQIVNDFQKGDIAEGYSVSREKKESFPLTVTSAQKNPTAFYLCASSIISSTDTQYFGPGTRLTVL.

V usage is TRBV4-1 and J usage is TRBJ1-5; unclear D gene. Germline CDR1 reads MGHRA; CDR2 reads YSYEKL. The CDR3 is 15 amino acids. Trimming left V 1 base short and J 3 bases short, with 10 bases between. The CDR3 loop reads CASSQGPLPNQPQHF. In DNA form, the CDR3 reads TGCGCCAGCAGCCAAGGGCCCCTACCCAATCAGCCCCAGCATTTT.

This chain connects TRBV7-9 to TRBJ1-6; D is ambiguous. Deletions cut 2 bases from V and 6 bases from J, with 8 bases between. This CDR3 contains 14 residues. Germline values: CDR1 SEHNR, CDR2 FQNEAQ (reference sequence). The CDR3 is CASSLHGSNSPLHF. CDR3 coding DNA: TGTGCCAGCAGCTTACACGGCAGTAATTCACCCCTCCACTTT.

V is TRBV4-3 and J is TRBJ1-3; a weak D match, TRBD1 (5 bases). The germline V gene encodes CDR1 LGHNA and CDR2 YSLEER. This CDR3 is 15 amino acids long. Trimming shortened V by 0 bases and J by 3 bases, and 9 bases separated the two germline ends. DNA of the CDR3: TGCGCCAGCAGCCAAGACCGGGGGATTGGAAACACCATATATTTT. It codes for CASSQDRGIGNTIYF.

V is TRBV27 and J is TRBJ1-1; D not certain. Germline assignment: CDR1 MNHEY and CDR2 SMNVEV (reference sequence). Trimming removed 2 bases from V and 1 base from J, with 8 bases in between. This CDR3 contains 14 residues. The CDR3 nucleotides read TGTGCCAGCAGTTTAACATATGGGAACACTGAAGCTTTCTTT. The encoded protein is CASSLTYGNTEAFF.

The V gene is TRBV19, the J gene TRBJ2-5, with D perhaps assigned TRBD1 or TRBD2 (6 bases each). The CDR3 totals 14 residues. Per the germline V gene, CDR1 is LNHDA and CDR2 is SQIVND (reference sequence). V lost 7 bases, J lost 4 bases, and 16 bases lay in between. CDR3 protein: CASTPLGGGETQYF. CDR3 DNA sequence: TGTGCCAGTACCCCCCTGGGGGGCGGAGAGACCCAGTACTTC.

The genes are TRBV5-6 and TRBJ2-3; D is perhaps TRBD2 (6 bases). The CDR3 has 14 amino acids. V gave up 0 bases and J gave up 3 bases, with 8 bases separating them. CDR1 and CDR2 from the germline V gene are SGHDT and YYEEEE. CDR3 nucleotides: TGTGCCAGCAGCTTGGCGGGGGTGACAGATACGCAGTATTTT. Translation gives CASSLAGVTDTQYF.

The CDR3: CASSLSTGWGTEAFF. The CDR3 region has the DNA TGTGCCAGCAGTTTATCGACGGGCTGGGGGACTGAAGCTTTCTTT. V usage is TRBV27 and J usage is TRBJ1-1; D is perhaps TRBD1 (5 bases). Germline V gene lookup returns CDR1 MNHEY and CDR2 SMNVEV (reference sequence). Between the trimmed V and J ends, which lost 0 bases and 5 bases, there was a span of 13 bases. This CDR3 region has 15 residues.

CDR3 protein: CASSLALAYEQYF. In DNA, the CDR3 is TGTGCCAGCAGCTTAGCCCTGGCGTACGAGCAGTACTTC. The rearrangement uses TRBV7-2 and TRBJ2-7; D is undetermined. V was trimmed by 0 bases and J by 4 bases, leaving 7 bases between them. Germline V gene lookup returns CDR1 SGHTA and CDR2 FQGNSA. The CDR3 contains 13 residues.

This chain connects TRBV10-3 to TRBJ2-1; weak D call: TRBD2 (6 bases). The CDR3 covers 15 residues. Trimming shortened V by 2 bases and J by 8 bases, and 16 bases separated the two germline ends. CDR1 ENHRY and CDR2 SYGVKD come from the germline V gene. The CDR3 DNA is TGTGCCATCAGTGAGAGGAGGGGCGTAGATGATGAGCAGTTCTTC. Protein product: CAISERRGVDDEQFF.

The V gene is TRBV5-1, the J gene TRBJ1-4; 7 bases line up with TRBD1. V lost 1 base to trimming and J lost 5 bases; unmatched junction nucleotides: 5. CDR3 length: 15 amino acids. CDR1 is SGHRS, CDR2 YFSETQ, per germline. In DNA form, the CDR3 reads TGCGCCAGCAGCTTGTTCGGGACAGCGAATGAAAAACTGTTTTTT. It yields the protein CASSLFGTANEKLFF.

The chain has TRBV29-1 and TRBJ2-2; D is undetermined. Trimming cost V 4 bases and J 8 bases, with 8 bases left between them. The CDR3 length is 11 residues. Germline values: CDR1 SQVTM, CDR2 ANQGSEA. The CDR3 sequence is CSVVVRGELFF. DNA of the CDR3: TGCAGCGTTGTCGTTCGAGGGGAGCTGTTTTTT.

This chain connects TRBV19 to TRBJ2-1; D gene unclear. From germline, CDR1 is LNHDA and CDR2 SQIVND (reference sequence). The CDR3 length is 18 residues. V gave up 4 bases and J gave up 0 bases, with 19 bases separating them. DNA of the CDR3: TGTGCCAGTAGTACCCCGTCCGCGCGGCCTAGCTCCTACAATGAGCAGTTCTTC. Protein sequence: CASSTPSARPSSYNEQFF.

J is TRBJ1-2 and V is TRBV5-6; the D is unclear. The CDR3 has 14 amino acids. Trimming left V 2 bases short and J 0 bases short, with 8 bases between. In germline, CDR1 is SGHDT, CDR2 YYEEEE. The CDR3: CASSLIGSNYGYTF. The CDR3 DNA sequence: TGTGCCAGCAGCTTAATAGGGTCTAACTATGGCTACACCTTC.

The J gene is TRBJ1-1, the V gene TRBV6-6; no clear D. Trimming took 7 bases from V and 8 from J, leaving 17 bases between them. This CDR3 comprises 13 residues. From germline, CDR1 is MNHNY and CDR2 SVGAGI (reference sequence). CDR3 nucleotides: TGTGCCAGCACCACCGGGCGGGGTGCCGAAGCTTTCTTT. Protein: CASTTGRGAEAFF.

The chain joins TRBV11-2 to TRBJ2-3; 12 nucleotides line up with TRBD2. The germline V gene encodes CDR1 SGHAT and CDR2 FQNNGV. This CDR3 has 16 amino acids. Trimming at V came to 5 bases and at J to 0 bases, leaving 3 bases not matched to a gene. The DNA for the CDR3 is TGTGCCAGCAGCATTCTAGCGGGGGGGAGCACAGATACGCAGTATTTT. This sequence encodes CASSILAGGSTDTQYF.

The chain is built from TRBV13 and TRBJ2-2, with a tentative D call TRBD1 (6 bases). CDR1 and CDR2 (germline): PRHDT, FYEKMQ (reference sequence). This CDR3 is built from 15 residues. Trimming left V 11 bases short and J 4 bases short, with 20 bases between. The CDR3 bases are TGTGCCGGTAAAAACAGGGAATCTCTCACCGGGGAGCTGTTTTTT. Protein: CAGKNRESLTGELFF.

The rearrangement joins TRBV5-4 to TRBJ1-1, with D tentatively TRBD1 (5 bases). Trimming took 1 base from V and 5 from J, leaving 12 bases between them. There are 14 residues in the CDR3. Looked up from germline, CDR1 is SGHNT and CDR2 is YYREEE (reference sequence). CDR3 bases: TGTGCCAGCAGCTTGCCAGGGAGAAGGACTGAAGCTTTCTTT. Translating gives CASSLPGRRTEAFF.

This chain uses TRBV6-7 with TRBJ2-5; a weak D match, TRBD2 (7 bases). TRBV6-7 belongs to the ORF category, with a function that is uncertain. This CDR3 is 14 amino acids long. Trimming took off 4 bases at V and 5 bases at J, with 14 bases between the two ends. The DNA of the CDR3 is TGTGCCAGCAGTTCCAGGGGAGGGAGCGAGACCCAGTACTTC. Translating it yields CASSSRGGSETQYF.

V is TRBV6-5 and J is TRBJ1-1; the D gene is possibly TRBD1 (5 bases). Trimming shortened V by 6 bases and J by 11 bases, and 16 bases separated the two germline ends. The CDR3 spans 12 residues. In germline, CDR1 is MNHEY, CDR2 SVGAGI. The CDR3 DNA is TGTGCCAGCAGGGGGGATAGGGTGATGGCTTTCTTT. It encodes CASRGDRVMAFF.

The chain employs TRBV11-2 and TRBJ1-1; D gene ambiguous. There are 15 residues in the CDR3. The germline V and J ends were trimmed by 3 bases and 0 bases, with 11 bases remaining between them. Germline assignment: CDR1 SGHAT and CDR2 FQNNGV. The CDR3 nucleotides read TGTGCCAGCAGCTTTTACGCAGAAATGAACACTGAAGCTTTCTTT. Protein product: CASSFYAEMNTEAFF.

The genes are TRBV7-7 and TRBJ2-1; 10 positions agree with TRBD2. The V gene end was trimmed by 5 bases and the J gene end by 5 bases; junction bases not matched to a gene: 6. The CDR3 has 15 amino acids. CDR1 SSHAT and CDR2 FNYEAQ come from the germline V gene (reference sequence). The CDR3 reads CASSISGGAHNEQFF. CDR3 nucleotides: TGTGCCAGCAGCATAAGCGGGGGGGCCCACAATGAGCAGTTCTTC.